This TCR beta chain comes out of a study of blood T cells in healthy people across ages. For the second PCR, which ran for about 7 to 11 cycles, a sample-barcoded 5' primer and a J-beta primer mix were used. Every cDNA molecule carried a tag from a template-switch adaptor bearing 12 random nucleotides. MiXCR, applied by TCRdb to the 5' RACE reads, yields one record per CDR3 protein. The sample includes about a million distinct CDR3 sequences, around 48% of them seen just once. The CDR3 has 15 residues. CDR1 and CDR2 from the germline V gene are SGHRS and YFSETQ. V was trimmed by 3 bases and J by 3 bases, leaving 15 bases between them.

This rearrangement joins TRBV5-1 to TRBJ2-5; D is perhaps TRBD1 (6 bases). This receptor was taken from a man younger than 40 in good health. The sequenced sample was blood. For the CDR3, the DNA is TGCGCCAGCAGCTCCAACAGGGAGAGGGAAGAGACCCAGTACTTC. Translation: CASSSNREREETQYF.